One sample yielded the 25 T cell receptor beta chains listed below, sequenced in a study of regulatory T cells in long-lasting Graves disease. CDR3-region Arm-PCR and iRepertoire HTBI primers produced the TCR beta libraries. Each CDR3 protein is one row after TCRdb ran MiXCR on the multiplex PCR reads. The sample yields roughly 610,000 distinct CDR3 sequences, more than 15% seen once. Stated time point: newly diagnosed GD, antithyroid drugs for less than 3 months. Scientists built the TCR library using RNA that was extracted from PBMCs. The same data also contributed to another study, on T cells in Graves' hyperthyroidism and ophthalmopathy.

The source material was peripheral blood mononuclear cells (PBMCs), sampled at new diagnosis, from a patient treated with antithyroid drugs. The receptors shown here come from a man between 18 and 35 years old with Graves disease.

This clonotype was detected ten times or more. V and J are TRBV6-1 and TRBJ1-1, with D possibly being TRBD1 (5 bases). V was cut by 2 bases and J by 2 bases, with 18 bases left in between. This CDR3 spans 17 amino acids. The germline gives CDR1 MNHNS, CDR2 SASEGT. CDR3 coding DNA: TGTGCCAGCAGTGAACGGGGACGCACCGAGTTTAACACTGAAGCTTTCTTT. Encoded protein: CASSERGRTEFNTEAFF.

This clonotype was observed many times. This chain uses TRBV5-6 with TRBJ1-1; TRBD1 aligns across 9 bases. The CDR3 covers 14 residues. Per germline, CDR1 SGHDT and CDR2 YYEEEE. V was pared by 5 bases and J by 5 bases, with 7 bases of the junction left unmatched. The chain's CDR3 is CASRNRGLWTEAFF. Here the CDR3 DNA reads TGTGCCAGCAGAAACAGGGGGCTTTGGACTGAAGCTTTCTTT. Filled out from reference TRBV5-6 and TRBJ1-1, the complete variable domain reads DAGVTQSPTHLIKTRGQQVTLRCSPKSGHDTVSWYQQALGQGPQFIFQYYEEEERQRGNFPDRFSGHQFPNYSSELNVNALLLGDSALYLCASRNRGLWTEAFFGQGTRLTVV.

This clonotype was picked up many times. The chain uses TRBV7-9 and TRBJ1-1; 10 bases map to TRBD1. Germline V gene sequence: CDR1 SEHNR, CDR2 FQNEAQ (reference sequence). Trimming cost V 6 bases and J 3 bases; bases outside gene matches: 4. The CDR3 is 14 amino acids. Here the CDR3 DNA reads TGTGCCAGCAGTTTGACAGGGGGCTACACTGAAGCTTTCTTT. It specifies CASSLTGGYTEAFF.

This clonotype occurred a few times. The V gene is TRBV12-5, the J gene TRBJ2-1; 9 bases align to TRBD2. CDR3 length: 16 residues. The J segment lost 8 bases and the V segment lost 0 bases, leaving 8 bases of the junction unmatched. Germline values: CDR1 LGHNT, CDR2 FRNRAP. The CDR3 sequence is CASGLVLREGIDEQFF. DNA for the CDR3: TGTGCTAGTGGTTTGGTCTTGCGGGAGGGCATAGATGAGCAGTTCTTC.

At least ten counts were recorded for this clonotype. This chain uses TRBV2 with TRBJ2-1; tentative D call: TRBD2 (6 bases). Per the germline V gene, CDR1 is SNHLY and CDR2 is FYNNEI. The length of the CDR3 is 14 residues. V lost 9 bases and J 5 bases, leaving 17 bases between the germline ends. The CDR3 DNA reads TGTGCCAGGGGGGGACTGGCGATTGACAATGAGCAGTTCTTC. It translates to CARGGLAIDNEQFF.

This clonotype came up a few times. The rearrangement links TRBV27 to TRBJ1-2; D gene unclear. The CDR3 runs 13 residues. Germline CDR1 and CDR2: MNHEY and SMNVEV (reference sequence). The V end was cut by 0 bases, the J end by 7 bases, with 9 bases between. Here the CDR3 reads CASSLSVGTGYTF. The CDR3 DNA follows: TGTGCCAGCAGTTTATCGGTCGGAACTGGCTACACCTTC.

The chain joins TRBV20-1 to TRBJ2-7; TRBD1 aligns across 10 bases. After removal of 0 bases from V and 4 bases from J, the junction contained 3 bases not matched to a gene. This CDR3 has 14 amino acids. The germline CDR1 and CDR2 sequences are DFQATT and SNEGSKA (reference sequence). The CDR3 DNA follows: TGCAGTGCTAGAGAACGGACAGGGGGTTACGAGCAGTACTTC. Encoded protein: CSARERTGGYEQYF.

This clonotype was counted ten times or more. The chain is built from TRBV11-2 and TRBJ2-3; D remains ambiguous. V was trimmed by 2 bases and J by 2 bases, leaving 11 bases between them. There are 15 residues in the CDR3. Germline V gene sequence: CDR1 SGHAT, CDR2 FQNNGV. CDR3 nucleotide sequence: TGTGCCAGCAGCTTACTAACGGATCTCACAGATACGCAGTATTTT. Its translation is CASSLLTDLTDTQYF.

This clonotype was recorded a few times. The rearrangement joins TRBV18 to TRBJ1-3, with a weak D call TRBD1 (6 bases). This CDR3 is 15 amino acids long. Germline V CDR1 and CDR2: KGHSH, LQKENI. Trimming pared 3 bases from V and 1 base from J, leaving 10 bases between. CDR3 in DNA: TGTGCCAGCTCACCTTACAGGGAATCTGGAAACACCATATATTTT. Protein: CASSPYRESGNTIYF.

This clonotype showed up many times. The chain employs TRBV2 and TRBJ1-1; TRBD1 aligns across 8 bases. The CDR3 covers 17 residues. Trimming removed 3 bases from V and 5 bases from J; junction bases left unmatched: 14. Germline CDR1 reads SNHLY; CDR2 reads FYNNEI. CDR3 coding DNA: TGTGCCAGCAGTGAGTTTCAGGGGGCAGGGGTAGGGACTGAAGCTTTCTTT. It encodes CASSEFQGAGVGTEAFF.

The sample holds many counts of this clonotype. The chain uses TRBV5-1 and TRBJ1-4; 9 nucleotides align to TRBD1. Germline assignment: CDR1 SGHRS and CDR2 YFSETQ. The CDR3 has 14 residues. V gave up 6 bases and J gave up 5 bases; unmatched junction bases: 5. The CDR3 here is CASTRTGANEKLFF. In DNA form, the CDR3 reads TGCGCCAGCACCAGGACAGGGGCGAATGAAAAACTGTTTTTT.

With regard to this clonotype: A much larger clone lies one base from this, so it may be a read error. The chain combines TRBV7-9 with TRBJ2-3; 9 bases match TRBD2. The CDR3 has 15 amino acids. Germline V gene sequence: CDR1 SEHNR, CDR2 FQNEAQ (reference sequence). The CDR3 DNA follows: TGTGCCGGCAGCTTTCTAGCGGGGCGCACAGATACGCAGTATTTT. This sequence encodes CAGSFLAGRTDTQYF.

J is TRBJ2-5 and V is TRBV4-1; TRBD2 matches at 11 bases. V was clipped by 1 base and J by 6 bases; unmatched bases: 22. The CDR3 has 21 residues. CDR1 MGHRA and CDR2 YSYEKL come from the germline V gene. CDR3 in amino acids: CASSQVDTQKGLAAGRKTQYF. CDR3 sequence (DNA): TGCGCCAGCAGCCAAGTTGACACGCAAAAGGGACTAGCGGCCGGTCGGAAGACCCAGTACTTC.

At least ten counts were recorded for this clonotype. V gene TRBV7-9 combines with J gene TRBJ2-1; 8 bases are a match to TRBD1. J gave up 1 base and V 1 base, and 3 bases lay outside the gene matches. This CDR3 has 16 amino acids. In germline, CDR1 is SEHNR, CDR2 FQNEAQ (reference sequence). CDR3 nucleotides: TGTGCCAGCAGCTTAGGGACAGGGTTTTCCTACAATGAGCAGTTCTTC. Translating it yields CASSLGTGFSYNEQFF.

The genes are TRBV28 and TRBJ1-6, with TRBD1 identical over 10 bases. CDR1 is MDHEN, CDR2 SYDVKM, per germline. With V trimmed by 2 bases and J by 8 bases, 6 bases remained unmatched. The CDR3 has 16 residues. CDR3 region: CASSLELGQGDSPLHF. The CDR3 nucleotides are TGTGCCAGCAGTTTAGAGCTAGGACAGGGGGATTCACCCCTCCACTTT.

This chain joins TRBV20-1 and TRBJ2-1, with 13 bases lining up with TRBD2. CDR3 length: 13 amino acids. Germline assignment: CDR1 DFQATT and CDR2 SNEGSKA (reference sequence). Germline trimming cut 6 bases from V and 10 bases from J; bases unmatched to any gene: 6. The CDR3 DNA follows: TGCAGTGCGAGACTAGCGGGAGGAGTCGAGCAGTTCTTC. Amino acids: CSARLAGGVEQFF.

The chain has TRBV9 and TRBJ2-3; D assignment may be TRBD1 or TRBD2 (5 bases each). The CDR3 consists of 15 residues. Trimming pared 1 base from V and 2 bases from J, leaving 11 bases between. Germline V gene sequence: CDR1 SGDLS, CDR2 YYNGEE. The CDR3 DNA reads as TGTGCCAGCAGCGTATATCCGGGACCCACAGATACGCAGTATTTT. As protein: CASSVYPGPTDTQYF.

The genes are TRBV12-3 or TRBV12-4 and TRBJ1-5, with D possibly being TRBD1 (5 bases). CDR3 length: 15 amino acids. Trimming cost V 7 bases and J 4 bases, with 17 bases left between them. CDR3 in DNA: TGTGCCAGCAATTGGGGGGTCGGTTCAAATCAGCCCCAGCATTTT. Residues: CASNWGVGSNQPQHF.

Comments on this clonotype: With a much larger clone just one base away, this may be a read error. This sequence joins TRBV6-2 or TRBV6-3 and TRBJ2-4; D is possibly TRBD1 (6 bases). The CDR3 has 14 residues. V lost 5 bases to trimming and J lost 13 bases, with 21 bases between them. Germline V CDR1 and CDR2: MNHEY, SVGEGT. CDR3 nucleotide sequence: TGTGCCAGCAGTAGATCCGGGCAGGGGAATGAGCAGTACTTC. As protein: CASSRSGQGNEQYF.

The V gene is TRBV30, the J gene TRBJ1-2, with D possibly being TRBD1 (6 bases). V lost 5 bases, J lost 4 bases, and 11 bases lay in between. Germline CDR1 and CDR2: GTSNPN and SVGIG (reference sequence). The CDR3 is 12 residues long. CDR3 DNA sequence: TGTGCCTGGGGGGAGGGGGGCTATGGCTACACCTTC. Its protein product is CAWGEGGYGYTF.

This clonotype was observed a few times. A much bigger clone sits one base away, suggesting this may be a read error. The chain recombines TRBV27 with TRBJ2-7, with TRBD2 matching over 10 bases. In germline, CDR1 is MNHEY, CDR2 SMNVEV (reference sequence). The CDR3 runs 15 residues. CDR3 DNA: TGTGCCAGCACTCCCGGACTAGCGGAGGGCTACGAGCAGCACTTC. Amino acids: CASTPGLAEGYEQHF.

This clonotype showed up many times. The chain is built from TRBV7-9 and TRBJ1-1; D uncertain. This CDR3 has 13 amino acids. Trimming shortened V by 1 base and J by 10 bases, and 13 bases separated the two germline ends. Germline V CDR1 and CDR2: SEHNR, FQNEAQ (reference sequence). For the CDR3, the DNA is TGTGCCAGCAGCTTAGAGGGTGGGGTGGTAGCTTTCTTT. Protein sequence: CASSLEGGVVAFF.

J is TRBJ2-7 and V is TRBV25-1; possible D gene TRBD1, 6 bases. The V end was cut by 9 bases, the J end by 5 bases, with 17 bases between. Germline loops: CDR1 MGHDK, CDR2 SYGVNS. The CDR3 length is 13 residues. The CDR3 protein is CASQQGDLHEQYF. The CDR3 region has the DNA TGTGCCAGTCAACAGGGCGATTTGCACGAGCAGTACTTC.

This clonotype was seen repeatedly, ten times or more. The rearrangement links TRBV28 to TRBJ2-7; perhaps TRBD2 as D (6 bases). From germline, CDR1 is MDHEN and CDR2 SYDVKM. The length of the CDR3 is 16 residues. The V gene lost 5 bases and the J gene lost 1 base, with 18 bases spanning the gap. Here the CDR3 reads CASSPRDSRGSYEQYF. CDR3 sequence (DNA): TGTGCCAGCAGTCCTCGGGACTCTCGAGGGTCCTACGAGCAGTACTTC.

The genes are TRBV19 and TRBJ1-1; possibly TRBD1 for D (6 bases). Germline V CDR1 and CDR2: LNHDA, SQIVND (reference sequence). The CDR3 consists of 14 residues. V dropped 5 bases and J dropped 3 bases, with 13 bases sitting between them. CDR3 nucleotides: TGTGCCAGTAGTCCCTCCGGGGGCCACACTGAAGCTTTCTTT. Translation: CASSPSGGHTEAFF.